The 9 T cell receptor beta chains in this list originate from one sample, sequenced in a study of vaccination effects on CD4 cells after COVID-19. These receptors are not linked to any known antigen. Cells that had been cultured for about 10 days were the source of isolated CD4+ T cells. Vaccination of participants consisted of two doses of either the BNT162b2 or mRNA-1273 vaccine. Sequenced by immunoSEQ multiplex PCR; TCRdb stores in-frame clones only, minus some. Of nearly 45,000 clones in the sample, over 60% are singletons; the top ten hold over 8.5%. Sequencing was performed on CD4+ T cells from PBMCs cultured without peptide, taken after COVID-19 vaccination. The receptor set was obtained from a human donor who received a COVID-19 vaccine.

The CDR3 loop reads CASIRSLGASNTEAFF. In DNA, the CDR3 is TGTGCCAGCATCCGGAGTTTAGGGGCTTCGAACACTGAAGCTTTCTTT. The chain uses TRBV3-1 (or the pseudogene TRBV3-2) and TRBJ1-1; D may be TRBD1 (5 bases). This CDR3 contains 16 residues. Trimming stripped 7 bases from V and 1 base from J, with 19 bases between. In germline, CDR1 is LGHDT, CDR2 YNNKEL (reference sequence).

J is TRBJ2-1 and V is TRBV5-1, with a possible D match to TRBD2 (6 bases). Germline assignment: CDR1 SGHRS and CDR2 YFSETQ. The CDR3 consists of 17 residues. V was pared by 1 base and J by 5 bases, with 19 bases between. CDR3 sequence: CASSLRLEGWGDNEQFF. For the CDR3, the DNA is TGCGCCAGCAGCTTGAGGTTGGAGGGTTGGGGAGACAATGAGCAGTTCTTC.

This clone was recorded a few times. The gene calls are TRBV5-1 and TRBJ1-2, with D perhaps TRBD1 (6 bases). The CDR3 length is 16 residues. Trimming took off 4 bases at V and 4 bases at J, with 20 bases between the two ends. Germline V CDR1 and CDR2: SGHRS, YFSETQ. Here the CDR3 reads CASSLWTASLLYGYTF. The CDR3 bases are TGCGCCAGCAGCCTATGGACAGCCTCCCTACTCTATGGCTACACCTTC. Complete variable domain (other parts from reference TRBV5-1 and TRBJ1-2): KAGVTQTPRYLIKTRGQQVTLSCSPISGHRSVSWYQQTPGQGLQFLFEYFSETQRNKGNFPGRFSGRQFSNSRSEMNVSTLELGDSALYLCASSLWTASLLYGYTFGSGTRLTVV.

This clone was found a few times. The chain couples TRBV12-3 or TRBV12-4 to TRBJ1-1; 7 bases are shared with TRBD1. The CDR3 is 11 residues long. V lost 11 bases and J lost 7; bases outside the gene matches: 7. CDR3 sequence (DNA): TGTGCCGGGTACAGGGGACGTGAAGCTTTCTTT. Its protein is CAGYRGREAFF.

V is TRBV30 and J is TRBJ1-2; D not resolved. The CDR3 extends over 12 amino acids. The V gene lost 2 bases and the J gene lost 7 bases, with 11 bases spanning the gap. In germline, CDR1 is GTSNPN, CDR2 SVGIG (reference sequence). In DNA form, the CDR3 reads TGTGCCTGGAGTCCTCCAGGAGGTGGCTACACCTTC. This sequence encodes CAWSPPGGGYTF.

J is TRBJ1-1 and V is TRBV19; 11 bases are shared with TRBD1. CDR1 LNHDA and CDR2 SQIVND come from the germline V gene (reference sequence). V lost 3 bases, J lost 0 bases, and 9 bases stayed unmatched. The CDR3 is 18 amino acids. The CDR3 is CASSISPGQGEMNTEAFF. CDR3 sequence (DNA): TGTGCCAGTAGTATTTCGCCGGGACAGGGGGAAATGAACACTGAAGCTTTCTTT.

V is TRBV10-3 and J is TRBJ2-1; the D gene is possibly TRBD2 (6 bases). The CDR3 contains 16 residues. CDR1 is ENHRY and CDR2 is SYGVKD in the germline V gene. V was cut by 0 bases and J by 2 bases, with 11 bases left in between. CDR3 in amino acids: CAISESSGGTYNEQFF. The DNA of the CDR3 is TGTGCCATCAGTGAGTCTTCTGGCGGGACCTACAATGAGCAGTTCTTC.

The sample holds one count of this clone. The V gene is TRBV10-2, the J gene TRBJ2-3; 8 bases are shared with TRBD2. Germline values: CDR1 WSHSY, CDR2 SAAADI. The CDR3 is made up of 14 amino acids. V shed 8 bases and J 3 bases; nucleotides not matched to a gene: 7. The CDR3 protein is CASFEAGETDTQYF. CDR3 coding DNA: TGCGCCAGCTTTGAAGCGGGGGAAACAGATACGCAGTATTTT.

The chain uses TRBV4-1 and TRBJ2-2, with a weak D call TRBD1 (6 bases). V was trimmed by 4 bases and J by 5 bases, leaving 14 bases between them. There are 15 residues in the CDR3. The germline V gene has CDR1 MGHRA and CDR2 YSYEKL. CDR3 DNA sequence: TGCGCCAGCAGCCTTATAAACGACAGGACCGGGGAGCTGTTTTTT. Translation gives CASSLINDRTGELFF.